This T cell receptor (beta chain) derives from a study of technical replicates of blood from several donors. Trimming stripped 2 bases from V and 0 bases from J, with 8 bases between. The CDR3 spans 15 residues. Germline loops: CDR1 KGHSH, CDR2 LQKENI. Repertoires were generated with immunoSEQ multiplex PCR, while TCRdb's copy carries only in-frame clones and drops some. This sample has tens of thousands of clones, with 96% found just once. This clonotype originated in a human donor in good health. Specimen: T cells isolated from PBMCs. V usage is TRBV18 and J usage is TRBJ1-5, with D uncertain. The CDR3 DNA reads as TGTGCCAGCTCACCAAGTCACTCTAGCAATCAGCCCCAGCATTTT. Translated, it gives CASSPSHSSNQPQHF.